This T cell receptor (beta chain) was retrieved from a study of T cells in narcolepsy. The study, taken as a whole, reports: Healthy controls reportedly lacked the autoreactive clonotypes serially found in patients' blood. In some patient and control memory CD4+ samples, autoreactive clones were absent. Same-patient CSF and blood CD4+ T cell clonotypes included HCRT-specific and TRIB2-specific autoreactive ones.

Using immunoSEQ multiplex PCR, the repertoire was profiled, and TCRdb retains in-frame clones only, with some absent. The table shows under 20,000 clones, with about nine tenths occurring only once. The CDR3 consists of 14 residues. Trimming cost V 4 bases and J 3 bases; bases outside gene matches: 5. Germline V gene lookup returns CDR1 PRHDT and CDR2 FYEKMQ (reference sequence). Of note for this clone: Its antigen is unidentified.

The sequence was obtained from a human donor in good health. The chain couples TRBV13 to TRBJ1-1; TRBD1 aligns across 7 bases. The specimen was memory (CD45RA-) CD4+ T cells from blood. The CDR3: CASSYGTEDTEAFF. CDR3 coding DNA: TGTGCCAGCAGCTACGGGACAGAAGACACTGAAGCTTTCTTT.